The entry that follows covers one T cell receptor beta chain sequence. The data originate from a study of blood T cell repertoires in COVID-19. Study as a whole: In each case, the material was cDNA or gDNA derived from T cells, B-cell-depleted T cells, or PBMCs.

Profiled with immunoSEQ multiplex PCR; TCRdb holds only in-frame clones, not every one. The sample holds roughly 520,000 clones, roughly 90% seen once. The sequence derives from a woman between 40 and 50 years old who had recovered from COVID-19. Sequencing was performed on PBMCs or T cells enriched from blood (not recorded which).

This chain's CDR3 is CASSLVGAGNTIYF. Written as DNA, the CDR3 is TGTGCCAGCAGCTTGGTAGGGGCCGGAAACACCATATATTTT. This sequence joins TRBV5-4 and TRBJ1-3, with D possibly matching TRBD1 (5 bases). This CDR3 region has 14 residues. The germline CDR1 and CDR2 sequences are SGHNT and YYREEE (reference sequence). The V end lost 0 bases, the J end lost 4 bases, and 8 bases lay between the germline ends. Full variable domain (outside the CDR3, taken from reference TRBV5-4 and TRBJ1-3): ETGVTQSPTHLIKTRGQQVTLRCSSQSGHNTVSWYQQALGQGPQFIFQYYREEENGRGNFPPRFSGLQFPNYSSELNVNALELDDSALYLCASSLVGAGNTIYFGEGSWLTVV.